The present TCR beta chain was sequenced within a study of blood T cell repertoires in COVID-19. Study information: The United States, Italy and Spain supplied acute and convalescent COVID-19 samples. Sample material is recorded as cDNA or gDNA derived from T cells, B-cell-depleted T cells, or PBMCs.

V dropped 6 bases and J dropped 7; count of bases not matched to a gene: 12. CDR1 and CDR2 from the germline V gene are MNHEY and SMNVEV (reference sequence). The CDR3 is made up of 14 amino acids. Under the authors' procedure: By means of reference gene primer amplification, nucleated cell counts were estimated. Data came from immunoSEQ multiplex PCR; TCRdb stores just in-frame clones and leaves some out. V and J calls and clone size follow that table, whereas D and trimming were derived from the DNA. Of a few hundred thousand clones in the sample, approximately 91% were seen once. The chain couples TRBV27 to TRBJ2-7; 7 bases are shared with TRBD1. This receptor was taken from a person under 30 with COVID-19, enrolled during active disease. The sample consisted of peripheral blood. The CDR3 nucleotides are TGTGCCAGCAGCCGGGGACAGTTATTCTATGAGCAGTACTTC. This sequence encodes CASSRGQLFYEQYF.